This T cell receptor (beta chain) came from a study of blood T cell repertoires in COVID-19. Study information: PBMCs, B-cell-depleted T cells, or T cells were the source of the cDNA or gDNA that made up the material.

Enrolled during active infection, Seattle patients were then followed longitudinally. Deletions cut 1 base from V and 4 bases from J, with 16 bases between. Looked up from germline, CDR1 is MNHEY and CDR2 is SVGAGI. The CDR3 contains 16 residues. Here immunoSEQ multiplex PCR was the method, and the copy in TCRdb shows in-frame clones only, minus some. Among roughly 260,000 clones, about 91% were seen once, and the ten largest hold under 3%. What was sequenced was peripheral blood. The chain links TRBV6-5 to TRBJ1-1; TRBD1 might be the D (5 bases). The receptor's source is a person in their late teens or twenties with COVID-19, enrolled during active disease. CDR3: CASSYWTGSRATEAFF. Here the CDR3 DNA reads TGTGCCAGCAGTTACTGGACCGGCAGCAGGGCCACTGAAGCTTTCTTT.